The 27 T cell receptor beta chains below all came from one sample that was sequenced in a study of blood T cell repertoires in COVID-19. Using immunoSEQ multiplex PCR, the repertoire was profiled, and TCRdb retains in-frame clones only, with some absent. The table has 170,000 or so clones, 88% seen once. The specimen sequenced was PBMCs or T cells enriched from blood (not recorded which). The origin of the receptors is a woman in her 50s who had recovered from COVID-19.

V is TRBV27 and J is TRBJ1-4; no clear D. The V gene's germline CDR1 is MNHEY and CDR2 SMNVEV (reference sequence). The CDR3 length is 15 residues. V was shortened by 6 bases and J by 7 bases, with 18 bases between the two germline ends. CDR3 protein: CASSRSAGSGEKLFF. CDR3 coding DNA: TGTGCCAGCAGCCGCAGCGCGGGGTCGGGTGAAAAACTGTTTTTT.

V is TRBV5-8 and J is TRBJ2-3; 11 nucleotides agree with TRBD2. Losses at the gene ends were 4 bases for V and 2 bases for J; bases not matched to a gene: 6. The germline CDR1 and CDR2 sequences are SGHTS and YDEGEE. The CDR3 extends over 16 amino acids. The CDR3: CASSPGTSGYTDTQYF. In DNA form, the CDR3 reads TGTGCCAGCAGCCCCGGGACTAGCGGCTACACAGATACGCAGTATTTT.

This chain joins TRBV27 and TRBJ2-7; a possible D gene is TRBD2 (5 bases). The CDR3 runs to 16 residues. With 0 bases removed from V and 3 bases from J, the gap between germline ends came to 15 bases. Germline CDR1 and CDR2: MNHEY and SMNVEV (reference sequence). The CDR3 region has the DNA TGTGCCAGCAGTTTATCAGGACTCGTGCCCCTCTACGAGCAGTACTTC. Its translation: CASSLSGLVPLYEQYF.

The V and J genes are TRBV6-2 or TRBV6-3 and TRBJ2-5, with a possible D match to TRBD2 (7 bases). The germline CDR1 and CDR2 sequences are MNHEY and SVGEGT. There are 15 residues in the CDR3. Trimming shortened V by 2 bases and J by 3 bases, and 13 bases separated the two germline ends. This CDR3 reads CASSYVGGLKETQYF. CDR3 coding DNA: TGTGCCAGCAGTTACGTCGGGGGGCTAAAAGAGACCCAGTACTTC.

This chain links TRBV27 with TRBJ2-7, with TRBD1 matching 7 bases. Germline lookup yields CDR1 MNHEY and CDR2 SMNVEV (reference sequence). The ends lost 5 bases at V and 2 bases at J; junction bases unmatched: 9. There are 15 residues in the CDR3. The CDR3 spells CASSASGTEPYEQYF. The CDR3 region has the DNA TGTGCCAGCAGTGCCTCCGGGACAGAGCCCTACGAGCAGTACTTC.

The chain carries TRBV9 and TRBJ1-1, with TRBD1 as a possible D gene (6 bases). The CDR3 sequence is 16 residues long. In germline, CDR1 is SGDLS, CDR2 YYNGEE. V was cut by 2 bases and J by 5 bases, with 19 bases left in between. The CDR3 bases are TGTGCCAGCAGCGTCCAGGACAGCCCTTTTGGGACTGAAGCTTTCTTT. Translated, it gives CASSVQDSPFGTEAFF.

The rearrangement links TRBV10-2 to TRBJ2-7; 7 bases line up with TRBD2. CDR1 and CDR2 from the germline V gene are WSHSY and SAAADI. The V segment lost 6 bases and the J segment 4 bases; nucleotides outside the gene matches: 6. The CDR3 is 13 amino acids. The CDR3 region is CASSPGGVYEQYF. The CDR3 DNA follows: TGCGCCAGCAGCCCTGGGGGGGTATACGAGCAGTACTTC.

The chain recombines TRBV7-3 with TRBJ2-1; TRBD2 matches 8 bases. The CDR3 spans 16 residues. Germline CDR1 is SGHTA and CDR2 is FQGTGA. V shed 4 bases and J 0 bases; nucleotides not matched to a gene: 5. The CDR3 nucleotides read TGTGCCAGCAGCTCGTCCACTAGCGGCTCCTACAATGAGCAGTTCTTC. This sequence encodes CASSSSTSGSYNEQFF. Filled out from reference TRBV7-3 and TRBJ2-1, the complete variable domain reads GAGVSQTPSNKVTEKGKYVELRCDPISGHTALYWYRQSLGQGPEFLIYFQGTGAADDSGLPNDRFFAVRPEGSVSTLKIQRTERGDSAVYLCASSSSTSGSYNEQFFGPGTRLTVL.

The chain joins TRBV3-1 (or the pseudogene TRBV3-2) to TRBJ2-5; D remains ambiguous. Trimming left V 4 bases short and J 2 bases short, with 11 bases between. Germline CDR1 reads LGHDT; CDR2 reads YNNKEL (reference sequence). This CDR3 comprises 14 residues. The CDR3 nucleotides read TGTGCCAGCAGCCGCGCCAGCAGGCAAGAGACCCAGTACTTC. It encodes CASSRASRQETQYF.

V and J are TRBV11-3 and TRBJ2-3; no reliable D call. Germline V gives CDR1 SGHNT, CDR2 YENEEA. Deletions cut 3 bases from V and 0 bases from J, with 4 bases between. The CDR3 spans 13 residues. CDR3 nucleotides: TGTGCCAGCAGCTTCTCTAGCACAGATACGCAGTATTTT. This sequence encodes CASSFSSTDTQYF.

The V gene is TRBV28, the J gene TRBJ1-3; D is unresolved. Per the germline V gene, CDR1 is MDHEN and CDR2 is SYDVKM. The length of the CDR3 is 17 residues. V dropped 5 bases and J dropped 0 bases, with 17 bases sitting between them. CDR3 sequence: CASSTRFRVYSGNTIYF. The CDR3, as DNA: TGTGCCAGCAGTACCCGTTTCCGGGTATACTCTGGAAACACCATATATTTT.

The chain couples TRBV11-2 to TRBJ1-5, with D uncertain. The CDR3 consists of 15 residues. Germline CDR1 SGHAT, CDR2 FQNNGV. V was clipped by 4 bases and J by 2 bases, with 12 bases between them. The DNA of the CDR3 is TGTGCCAGCAGCTCCACCGGGGAGCGCAATCAGCCCCAGCATTTT. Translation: CASSSTGERNQPQHF.

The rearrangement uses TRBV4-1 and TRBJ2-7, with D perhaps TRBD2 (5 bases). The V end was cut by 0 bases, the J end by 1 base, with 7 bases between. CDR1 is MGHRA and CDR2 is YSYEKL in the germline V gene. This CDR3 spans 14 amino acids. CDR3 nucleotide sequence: TGCGCCAGCAGCCAAGAGGACTTTTCCTACGAGCAGTACTTC. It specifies CASSQEDFSYEQYF.

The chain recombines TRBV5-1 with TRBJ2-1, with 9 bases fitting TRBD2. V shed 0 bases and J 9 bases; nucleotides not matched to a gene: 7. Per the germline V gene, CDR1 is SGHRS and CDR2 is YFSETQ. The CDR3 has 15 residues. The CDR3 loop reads CASSLESGGPFEQFF. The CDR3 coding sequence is TGCGCCAGCAGCTTGGAAAGCGGGGGGCCCTTTGAGCAGTTCTTC.

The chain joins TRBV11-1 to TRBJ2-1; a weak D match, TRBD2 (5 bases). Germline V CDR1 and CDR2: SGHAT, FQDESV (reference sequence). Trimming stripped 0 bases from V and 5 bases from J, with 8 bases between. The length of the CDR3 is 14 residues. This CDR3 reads CASSLAPGNNEQFF. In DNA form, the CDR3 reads TGTGCCAGCAGCTTAGCGCCGGGAAACAATGAGCAGTTCTTC.

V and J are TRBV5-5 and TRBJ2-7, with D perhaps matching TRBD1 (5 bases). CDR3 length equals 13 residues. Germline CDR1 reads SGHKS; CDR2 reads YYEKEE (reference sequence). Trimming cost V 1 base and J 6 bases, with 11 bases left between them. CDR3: CASSLIPGLEQYF. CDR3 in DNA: TGTGCCAGCAGCTTGATTCCAGGGCTCGAGCAGTACTTC.

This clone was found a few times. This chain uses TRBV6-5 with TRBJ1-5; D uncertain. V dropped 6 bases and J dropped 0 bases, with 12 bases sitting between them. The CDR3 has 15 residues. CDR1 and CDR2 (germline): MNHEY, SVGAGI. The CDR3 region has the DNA TGTGCCAGCAGCCCCATATGGAGTAGCAATCAGCCCCAGCATTTT. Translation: CASSPIWSSNQPQHF.

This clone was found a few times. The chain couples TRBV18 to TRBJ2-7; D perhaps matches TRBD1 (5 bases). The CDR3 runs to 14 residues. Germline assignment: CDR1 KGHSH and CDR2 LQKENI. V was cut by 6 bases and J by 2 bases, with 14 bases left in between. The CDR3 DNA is TGTGCCAGCTCGGGGCAGGGTATGGCCTACGAGCAGTACTTC. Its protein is CASSGQGMAYEQYF.

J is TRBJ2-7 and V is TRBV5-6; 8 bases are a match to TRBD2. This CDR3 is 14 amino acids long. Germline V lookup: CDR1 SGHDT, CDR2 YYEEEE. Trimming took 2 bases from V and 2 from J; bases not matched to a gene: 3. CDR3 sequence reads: CASSFPGLAYEQYF. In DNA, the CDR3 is TGTGCCAGCAGCTTCCCGGGACTAGCCTACGAGCAGTACTTC. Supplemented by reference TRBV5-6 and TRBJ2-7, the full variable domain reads DAGVTQSPTHLIKTRGQQVTLRCSPKSGHDTVSWYQQALGQGPQFIFQYYEEEERQRGNFPDRFSGHQFPNYSSELNVNALLLGDSALYLCASSFPGLAYEQYFGPGTRLTVT.

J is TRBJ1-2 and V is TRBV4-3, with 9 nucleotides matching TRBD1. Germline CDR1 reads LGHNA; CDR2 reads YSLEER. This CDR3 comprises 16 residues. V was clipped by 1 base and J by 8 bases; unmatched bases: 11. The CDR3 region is CASSQGLYRGQQGYTF. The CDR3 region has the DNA TGCGCCAGCAGCCAAGGATTATACAGGGGGCAGCAGGGCTACACCTTC.

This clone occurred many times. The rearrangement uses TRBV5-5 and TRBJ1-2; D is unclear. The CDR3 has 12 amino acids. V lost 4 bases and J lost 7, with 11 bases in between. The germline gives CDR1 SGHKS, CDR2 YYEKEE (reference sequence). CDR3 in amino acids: CASSAGTFGYTF. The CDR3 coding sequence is TGTGCCAGCAGCGCGGGTACTTTTGGCTACACCTTC.

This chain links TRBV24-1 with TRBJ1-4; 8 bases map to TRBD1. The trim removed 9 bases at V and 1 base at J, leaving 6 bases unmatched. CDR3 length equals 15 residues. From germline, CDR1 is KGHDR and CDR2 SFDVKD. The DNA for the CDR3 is TGTGCCACCTCGGACAGGGAGGGAACTAATGAAAAACTGTTTTTT. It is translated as CATSDREGTNEKLFF.

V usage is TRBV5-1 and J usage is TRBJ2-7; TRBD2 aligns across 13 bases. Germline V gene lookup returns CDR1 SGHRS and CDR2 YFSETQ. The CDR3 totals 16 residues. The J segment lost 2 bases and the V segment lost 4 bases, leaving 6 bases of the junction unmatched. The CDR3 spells CASSPWTSGGTYEQYF. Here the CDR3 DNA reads TGCGCCAGCAGCCCGTGGACTAGCGGGGGAACCTACGAGCAGTACTTC.

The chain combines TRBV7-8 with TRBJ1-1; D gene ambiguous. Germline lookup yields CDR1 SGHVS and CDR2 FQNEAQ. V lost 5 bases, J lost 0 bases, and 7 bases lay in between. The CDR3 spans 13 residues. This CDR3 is CASSPHMNTEAFF. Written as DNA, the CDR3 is TGTGCCAGCAGCCCACACATGAACACTGAAGCTTTCTTT.

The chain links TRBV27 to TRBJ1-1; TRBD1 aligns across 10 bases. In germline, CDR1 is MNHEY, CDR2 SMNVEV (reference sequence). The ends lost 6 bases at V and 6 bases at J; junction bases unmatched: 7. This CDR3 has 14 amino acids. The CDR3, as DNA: TGTGCCAGCAGCCTGGGACAGGGGTGGGCTGAAGCTTTCTTT. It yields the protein CASSLGQGWAEAFF.

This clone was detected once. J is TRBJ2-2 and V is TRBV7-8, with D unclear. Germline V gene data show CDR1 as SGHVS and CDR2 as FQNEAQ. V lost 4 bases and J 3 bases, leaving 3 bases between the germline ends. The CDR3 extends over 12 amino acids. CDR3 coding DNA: TGTGCCAGCAGCTCCTACACCGGGGAGCTGTTTTTT. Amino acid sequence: CASSSYTGELFF.

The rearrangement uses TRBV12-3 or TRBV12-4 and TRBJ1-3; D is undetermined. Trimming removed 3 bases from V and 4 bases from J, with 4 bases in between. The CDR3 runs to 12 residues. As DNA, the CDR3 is TGTGCCAGCAGTTTGGGCGGAAACACCATATATTTT. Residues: CASSLGGNTIYF.